This TCR beta chain originates from a study of shared T cell receptors in the human thymus. Looked up from germline, CDR1 is SEHNR and CDR2 is FQNEAQ (reference sequence). The ends were cut back, 2 bases at V and 6 bases at J, with 10 bases in the middle. The CDR3 runs 13 residues. TCRdb keeps only in-frame clones here, not all; method: immunoSEQ multiplex PCR. The repertoire holds 55,000 to 75,000 clones, with about 95% as singletons. The sequenced sample was thymocytes. The chain couples TRBV7-9 to TRBJ1-2; D is unclear. The TCR originated in a human donor. The CDR3 region is CASSLHPGDGYTF. The CDR3 nucleotides read TGTGCCAGCAGCTTACACCCGGGCGATGGCTACACCTTC.